A single sample gave rise to the 30 T cell receptor beta chains below, sequenced in a study of graft-versus-host responses after intestinal transplantation. Their antigens remain unidentified. Here immunoSEQ multiplex PCR was the method, and the copy in TCRdb shows in-frame clones only, minus some. The table includes roughly 97,000 clones, about 90% detected once. Sequencing used unstimulated CD4+ T cells sorted from spleen or lymph node cells, obtained before intestinal transplant. These receptor sequences come from a human donor who received an intestinal transplant.

CDR3 sequence: CASSIFARGNEKLFF. As DNA, the CDR3 is TGTGCCAGTAGTATTTTTGCCCGGGGTAATGAAAAACTGTTTTTT. The rearrangement joins TRBV19 to TRBJ1-4; D not resolved. CDR3 size: 15 residues. Trimming cost V 3 bases and J 4 bases, with 12 bases left between them. Germline assignment: CDR1 LNHDA and CDR2 SQIVND (reference sequence).

A remark on this clone: A read error may account for a junction end that differs from germline. The same CDR3 can be traced to other DNA sequences in this sample. V is TRBV10-2 and J is TRBJ1-2, with 12 nucleotides matching TRBD1. The germline gives CDR1 WSHSY, CDR2 SAAADI. This CDR3 comprises 14 residues. CDR3 protein: CASSRDRGHYGYTF. The CDR3 DNA reads TGTGCCAGCAGCCGGGACAGGGGGCACTATGGCTACACCTTC.

The rearrangement uses TRBV7-9 and TRBJ2-7; 8 positions agree with TRBD2. CDR1 and CDR2 from the germline V gene are SEHNR and FQNEAQ (reference sequence). Germline trimming cut 1 base from V and 3 bases from J; bases unmatched to any gene: 8. The CDR3 totals 16 residues. The CDR3, as DNA: TGTGCCAGCAGCTTAGTCGACGGGAGGGCTTACTACGAGCAGTACTTC. It codes for CASSLVDGRAYYEQYF.

The sample holds a few counts of this clone. This sequence joins TRBV6-1 and TRBJ1-5, with D maybe TRBD1 (6 bases). The CDR3 sequence is 14 residues long. V lost 1 base, J lost 6 bases, and 10 bases lay in between. The germline CDR1 and CDR2 sequences are MNHNS and SASEGT. CDR3 DNA sequence: TGTGCCAGCAGTGAAGACGGGGGCACTCAGCCCCAGCATTTT. It translates to CASSEDGGTQPQHF.

The chain employs TRBV6-5 and TRBJ2-1, with D possibly matching TRBD2 (5 bases). Germline V gene data show CDR1 as MNHEY and CDR2 as SVGAGI. V was clipped by 4 bases and J by 2 bases, with 12 bases between them. The CDR3 is 15 residues long. CDR3 amino acids: CASSSTGTAYNEQFF. CDR3 bases: TGTGCCAGCAGTTCGACGGGAACGGCCTACAATGAGCAGTTCTTC.

V and J are TRBV6-5 and TRBJ1-3, with D possibly matching TRBD1 (5 bases). Germline values: CDR1 MNHEY, CDR2 SVGAGI. The CDR3 has 15 residues. Trimming stripped 8 bases from V and 3 bases from J, with 17 bases between. The DNA for the CDR3 is TGTGCCAGCGCGGATCAGGAAGGGGTTGGAAACACCATATATTTT. Its protein product is CASADQEGVGNTIYF.

J is TRBJ1-2 and V is TRBV7-2; D not certain. The CDR3 runs to 13 residues. CDR1 and CDR2 from the germline V gene are SGHTA and FQGNSA. Trimming pared 5 bases from V and 8 bases from J, leaving 15 bases between. The CDR3 coding sequence is TGTGCCAGCAGCCCATTTGACCTACGAGGCTACACCTTC. Protein sequence: CASSPFDLRGYTF.

This clone was recorded only once. V is TRBV5-4 and J is TRBJ2-5; D possibly uses TRBD1 or TRBD2 (5 bases each). The CDR3 is 13 residues long. V lost 3 bases and J lost 5, with 11 bases in between. The V gene's germline CDR1 is SGHNT and CDR2 YYREEE (reference sequence). CDR3 region: CASSSRGWETQYF. The CDR3 DNA is TGTGCCAGCAGCTCTCGGGGCTGGGAGACCCAGTACTTC.

The rearrangement links TRBV28 to TRBJ2-7, with 7 bases identical to TRBD2. The CDR3 consists of 13 residues. J lost 11 bases, V lost 5 bases, and 12 bases had no gene match. Germline CDR1 reads MDHEN; CDR2 reads SYDVKM. CDR3 amino acids: CASSRGRGTFKYF. The CDR3 DNA is TGTGCCAGCAGTCGTGGGCGGGGGACGTTTAAGTACTTC.

This chain uses TRBV19 with TRBJ1-1, with D possibly being TRBD1 (5 bases). The CDR3 runs to 15 residues. Germline V lookup: CDR1 LNHDA, CDR2 SQIVND (reference sequence). Between the trimmed V and J ends, which lost 7 bases and 3 bases, there was a span of 18 bases. The chain's CDR3 is CASKGDSGWDTEAFF. CDR3 sequence (DNA): TGTGCCAGTAAAGGGGACTCCGGATGGGACACTGAAGCTTTCTTT.

The chain combines TRBV6-5 with TRBJ1-3; unclear D gene. Germline values: CDR1 MNHEY, CDR2 SVGAGI. The ends were cut back, 7 bases at V and 0 bases at J, with 7 bases in the middle. The CDR3 is 13 amino acids. CDR3 nucleotides: TGTGCCAGCACAATTGGCTCTGGAAACACCATATATTTT. Its translation: CASTIGSGNTIYF.

This sequence joins TRBV28 and TRBJ1-1; D remains ambiguous. This CDR3 is built from 16 residues. CDR1 is MDHEN and CDR2 is SYDVKM in the germline V gene. Trimming took 3 bases from V and 4 from J, leaving 18 bases between them. CDR3 sequence: CASSFPLFQRGTEAFF. The CDR3 coding sequence is TGTGCCAGCAGTTTCCCGTTATTTCAGAGAGGCACTGAAGCTTTCTTT.

The chain joins TRBV27 to TRBJ2-3, with 9 bases matching TRBD2. Germline CDR1 is MNHEY and CDR2 is SMNVEV (reference sequence). V shed 6 bases and J 7 bases; nucleotides not matched to a gene: 8. CDR3 size: 14 residues. This CDR3 reads CASSRLAVGYTQYF. In DNA form, the CDR3 reads TGTGCCAGCAGCCGACTAGCGGTTGGGTATACGCAGTATTTT.

The rearrangement links TRBV29-1 to TRBJ2-1; D gene unclear. Deletions cut 5 bases from V and 2 bases from J, with 10 bases between. This CDR3 has 13 amino acids. Germline lookup yields CDR1 SQVTM and CDR2 ANQGSEA. CDR3 loop: CSVLETPYNEQFF. For the CDR3, the DNA is TGCAGCGTTCTTGAGACACCCTACAATGAGCAGTTCTTC.

The gene calls are TRBV5-1 and TRBJ2-7; 8 bases are shared with TRBD1. J gave up 5 bases and V 2 bases, and 9 bases lay outside the gene matches. CDR3 length: 15 residues. Germline V gene lookup returns CDR1 SGHRS and CDR2 YFSETQ. DNA for the CDR3: TGCGCCAGCAGCTTAATGGGCGCAGGGGGCCACGAGCAGTACTTC. Protein: CASSLMGAGGHEQYF.

The chain has TRBV5-6 and TRBJ2-5; D perhaps matches TRBD1 (5 bases). Germline V gene data show CDR1 as SGHDT and CDR2 as YYEEEE. The CDR3 is made up of 13 amino acids. The V end was cut by 4 bases, the J end by 4 bases, with 11 bases between. The CDR3 DNA reads TGTGCCAGCAGCCACCAGGGTGGAGAGACCCAGTACTTC. Protein sequence: CASSHQGGETQYF.

In DNA, the CDR3 is TGTGCCATCAAGCCAGATGGAAACACCATATATTTT. It encodes CAIKPDGNTIYF. The chain recombines TRBV10-3 with TRBJ1-3; D is unclear. Trimming left V 7 bases short and J 3 bases short, with 7 bases between. The CDR3 consists of 12 residues. Germline values: CDR1 ENHRY, CDR2 SYGVKD.

The chain couples TRBV27 to TRBJ1-2, with D perhaps TRBD1 (5 bases). V lost 8 bases, J lost 4 bases, and 11 bases lay in between. The length of the CDR3 is 12 residues. Germline values: CDR1 MNHEY, CDR2 SMNVEV (reference sequence). The CDR3 coding sequence is TGTGCCAGCCGGGGACCGTCCTATGGCTACACCTTC. It is translated as CASRGPSYGYTF.

The chain combines TRBV10-2 with TRBJ2-3, with 9 bases identical to TRBD2. The germline V gene encodes CDR1 WSHSY and CDR2 SAAADI. This CDR3 region has 14 residues. The V gene end was trimmed by 6 bases and the J gene end by 0 bases; junction bases not matched to a gene: 1. The CDR3 is CASRTSGSTDTQYF. The DNA of the CDR3 is TGCGCCAGCAGGACTAGCGGTAGCACAGATACGCAGTATTTT.

CDR3 protein: CASINGVIRYEQYF. CDR3 in DNA: TGTGCCAGCATCAACGGGGTTATACGATACGAGCAGTACTTC. This chain uses TRBV6-1 with TRBJ2-7; TRBD2 might be the D (5 bases). This CDR3 region has 14 residues. Germline V gene sequence: CDR1 MNHNS, CDR2 SASEGT. Trimming shortened V by 7 bases and J by 4 bases, and 17 bases separated the two germline ends.

V and J are TRBV9 and TRBJ1-3; D is undetermined. The CDR3 consists of 14 residues. V lost 4 bases to trimming and J lost 0 bases, with 8 bases between them. Germline V CDR1 and CDR2: SGDLS, YYNGEE. The CDR3 is CASSTDGSGNTIYF. CDR3 bases: TGTGCCAGCAGCACCGACGGCTCTGGAAACACCATATATTTT.

The chain employs TRBV15 and TRBJ1-5; 7 bases align to TRBD1. This CDR3 contains 16 residues. V gave up 4 bases and J gave up 2 bases; unmatched junction bases: 8. Germline CDR1 and CDR2: LNHNV and YYDKDF (reference sequence). The CDR3 sequence: CATSTGGGDRNQPQHF. The CDR3 coding sequence is TGTGCCACCAGCACAGGGGGTGGAGATCGCAATCAGCCCCAGCATTTT.

V is TRBV23-1 and J is TRBJ2-2; the match to TRBD1 covers 9 bases. TRBV23-1 is noted as an ORF with a role that remains uncertain. The V segment lost 1 base and the J segment 7 bases; nucleotides outside the gene matches: 13. The CDR3 is made up of 18 amino acids. CDR3 nucleotide sequence: TGCGCCAGCAGTCAATACATGGGGCGGGACAGGGTGTTCGGGGAGCTGTTTTTT. This sequence encodes CASSQYMGRDRVFGELFF.

The chain uses TRBV2 and TRBJ2-1; 8 nucleotides align to TRBD1. V gave up 4 bases and J gave up 7 bases; unmatched junction bases: 9. Germline loops: CDR1 SNHLY, CDR2 FYNNEI. The CDR3 covers 15 residues. The CDR3: CASSARQGFENEQFF. Here the CDR3 DNA reads TGTGCCAGCAGTGCTCGACAGGGGTTTGAAAATGAGCAGTTCTTC.

The chain couples TRBV2 to TRBJ2-2; 8 bases fit TRBD2. CDR1 is SNHLY, CDR2 FYNNEI, per germline. The CDR3 runs to 16 residues. With V trimmed by 7 bases and J by 4 bases, 11 bases remained unmatched. The CDR3: CASTVRAGGITGELFF. CDR3 coding DNA: TGTGCCAGCACCGTCCGGGCGGGGGGAATCACCGGGGAGCTGTTTTTT.

The chain joins TRBV6-1 to TRBJ1-2; possible D gene TRBD1, 5 bases. Trimming stripped 7 bases from V and 3 bases from J, with 15 bases between. CDR3 length equals 14 residues. Germline V CDR1 and CDR2: MNHNS, SASEGT. The CDR3 reads CASTGGGADYGYTF. For the CDR3, the DNA is TGTGCCAGCACCGGCGGCGGGGCCGACTATGGCTACACCTTC.

This chain connects TRBV7-2 to TRBJ2-3, with unresolved D. V lost 4 bases, J lost 8 bases, and 10 bases lay in between. The CDR3 contains 12 residues. Germline-derived CDR1 and CDR2 are SGHTA and FQGNSA. This chain's CDR3 is CASSSDTTTQYF. CDR3 DNA: TGTGCCAGCAGCTCCGACACCACTACGCAGTATTTT.

This chain links TRBV11-2 with TRBJ2-1, with 10 positions matching TRBD2. V lost 1 base and J lost 5; bases outside the gene matches: 5. This CDR3 spans 16 amino acids. The germline CDR1 and CDR2 sequences are SGHAT and FQNNGV. The CDR3 bases are TGTGCCAGCAGCTTAGTAACTAGCGGGACCAACAATGAGCAGTTCTTC. The encoded protein is CASSLVTSGTNNEQFF.

This sequence joins TRBV11-2 and TRBJ2-2; 7 bases are a match to TRBD1. After removal of 5 bases from V and 4 bases from J, the junction contained 7 bases not matched to a gene. Germline CDR1 is SGHAT and CDR2 is FQNNGV. The CDR3 runs to 15 residues. CDR3 sequence (DNA): TGTGCCAGCAGCGCGACAGGGCGTTTCACCGGGGAGCTGTTTTTT. It yields the protein CASSATGRFTGELFF.

A single count supports this clone. V and J are TRBV5-1 and TRBJ1-2; D gene ambiguous. Trimming took 0 bases from V and 5 from J, leaving 11 bases between them. The CDR3 consists of 14 residues. Germline-derived CDR1 and CDR2 are SGHRS and YFSETQ. The CDR3 bases are TGCGCCAGCAGCTTGGTTGGCACCGGATATGGCTACACCTTC. The encoded protein is CASSLVGTGYGYTF.